This record concerns one T cell receptor beta chain sequence. Original data processing: How many nucleated cells were present was estimated from reference gene primer amplification. Generated by immunoSEQ multiplex PCR, the TCRdb table keeps only in-frame clones and is missing some. D and trimming come from the DNA, and the V and J calls and clone size come from that table. This sample has under 250,000 clones, with 83% found just once. The data stem from a study of blood T cell repertoires in COVID-19. This CDR3 region has 12 residues. Germline values: CDR1 SQVTM, CDR2 ANQGSEA. Between the trimmed V and J ends, which lost 7 bases and 2 bases, there was a span of 11 bases.

The J gene is TRBJ1-1, the V gene TRBV29-1; D may be TRBD1 (6 bases). The clonotype was recovered from a woman aged 40 to 50 with active or convalescent COVID-19. Sequenced material: peripheral blood. CDR3 sequence: CSAGQQNTEAFF. The CDR3 region has the DNA TGCAGCGCAGGACAGCAAAACACTGAAGCTTTCTTT.